The next 18 T cell receptor beta chains were all read from a single sample in a study of early T cells in non-severe SARS-CoV-2 infection. Each CDR3 protein gets one entry after TCRdb re-called the 5' RACE reads with MiXCR. The sample holds about 25,000 distinct CDR3 sequences; roughly 6% are singletons and the top ten take 2% to 2.5%. The sequencing sample was made of whole blood. The source is an adult who was a healthcare worker with PCR-confirmed SARS-CoV-2 infection or an uninfected control (not recorded which).

A few counts support this clonotype. The chain has TRBV11-2 and TRBJ2-7, with D possibly matching TRBD2 (5 bases). Germline lookup yields CDR1 SGHAT and CDR2 FQNNGV. CDR3 length equals 12 residues. V was shortened by 4 bases and J by 7 bases, with 11 bases between the two germline ends. Here the CDR3 DNA reads TGTGCCAGCAGCTACCACGGGGAAGAGCAGTACTTC. Protein sequence: CASSYHGEEQYF.

The chain has TRBV3-1 and TRBJ2-7; 9 positions agree with TRBD2. CDR1 is LGHDT, CDR2 YNNKEL, per germline (reference sequence). J lost 4 bases, V lost 3 bases, and 13 bases had no gene match. The CDR3 is 17 amino acids. The CDR3 loop is CASSHHTTGTSPYEQYF. Written as DNA, the CDR3 is TGTGCCAGCAGCCATCACACCACCGGGACTAGCCCTTACGAGCAGTACTTC.

Within the sample, this clonotype is medium-sized. The genes are TRBV11-2 and TRBJ2-1; weak D call: TRBD2 (6 bases). V dropped 0 bases and J dropped 3 bases, with 15 bases sitting between them. Germline CDR1 SGHAT, CDR2 FQNNGV. The CDR3 loop spans 17 amino acids. CDR3 sequence reads: CASSLDSGTQRYNEQFF. CDR3 nucleotide sequence: TGTGCCAGCAGCTTAGACTCAGGGACTCAACGCTACAATGAGCAGTTCTTC.

This clonotype was seen many times. The chain employs TRBV4-3 and TRBJ2-7, with 7 bases that match TRBD1. Germline V lookup: CDR1 LGHNA, CDR2 YSLEER. J was trimmed by 3 bases and V by 4 bases; bases with no gene match: 9. The CDR3 is made up of 15 amino acids. CDR3 in amino acids: CASSPNWDSIYEQYF. The CDR3 bases are TGCGCCAGCAGCCCCAACTGGGACAGCATCTACGAGCAGTACTTC.

In its sample, this clonotype was seen a few times. This rearrangement joins TRBV24-1 to TRBJ2-3; D ambiguous. The CDR3 runs to 12 residues. Per the germline V gene, CDR1 is KGHDR and CDR2 is SFDVKD. Trimming pared 6 bases from V and 3 bases from J, leaving 6 bases between. The CDR3 spells CATSSSTDTQYF. DNA of the CDR3: TGTGCCACCAGTTCGTCTACAGATACGCAGTATTTT.

This clonotype was seen many times. The chain uses TRBV5-1 and TRBJ2-7; 10 positions match TRBD1. Germline V gene sequence: CDR1 SGHRS, CDR2 YFSETQ. J gave up 3 bases and V 4 bases, and 4 bases lay outside the gene matches. The CDR3 contains 14 residues. The CDR3 DNA reads TGCGCCAGCAGCCGGACAGGGGGAAACTACGAGCAGTACTTC. It yields the protein CASSRTGGNYEQYF.

This clonotype was seen ten or more times. The V gene is TRBV12-3 or TRBV12-4, the J gene TRBJ2-1; the match to TRBD1 covers 11 bases. Germline trimming cut 2 bases from V and 7 bases from J; bases unmatched to any gene: 4. This CDR3 has 15 amino acids. Written as DNA, the CDR3 is TGTGCCAGCAGTTTAATGGGGACAGGGGGGAATGAGCAGTTCTTC. It translates to CASSLMGTGGNEQFF.

This clonotype was detected ten times or more. This rearrangement joins TRBV7-9 to TRBJ2-4; TRBD1 aligns across 8 bases. This CDR3 spans 13 amino acids. Germline V gene sequence: CDR1 SEHNR, CDR2 FQNEAQ (reference sequence). The V segment lost 5 bases and the J segment 8 bases; nucleotides outside the gene matches: 5. CDR3 in amino acids: CASSLTGADIQYF. The DNA for the CDR3 is TGTGCCAGCAGCCTGACAGGGGCTGACATTCAGTACTTC.

This clonotype has at least ten counts. J is TRBJ2-2 and V is TRBV7-2, with TRBD1 as a possible D gene (6 bases). Trimming stripped 6 bases from V and 0 bases from J, with 11 bases between. Looked up from germline, CDR1 is SGHTA and CDR2 is FQGNSA. CDR3 length: 15 amino acids. CDR3 DNA: TGTGCCAGCAGTCGACAGGATCCGAACACCGGGGAGCTGTTTTTT. It codes for CASSRQDPNTGELFF.

This clonotype came up many times. V and J are TRBV29-1 and TRBJ2-4, with TRBD2 matching 12 bases. The ends lost 4 bases at V and 13 bases at J; junction bases unmatched: 5. The CDR3 totals 12 residues. The germline V gene encodes CDR1 SQVTM and CDR2 ANQGSEA. The CDR3 DNA sequence: TGCAGCGTTGGGCTAGCGGGGGGGGCCCAGTACTTC. Protein product: CSVGLAGGAQYF.

J is TRBJ2-1 and V is TRBV5-6; TRBD1 aligns across 7 bases. V lost 4 bases, J lost 4 bases, and 2 bases stayed unmatched. The CDR3 consists of 13 residues. Germline CDR1 and CDR2: SGHDT and YYEEEE. CDR3 nucleotide sequence: TGTGCCAGCAGCAAGGACAGGTACAATGAGCAGTTCTTC. Amino acids: CASSKDRYNEQFF.

The chain has TRBV12-3 or TRBV12-4 and TRBJ2-3; D perhaps matches TRBD1 (6 bases). V lost 7 bases, J lost 3 bases, and 17 bases lay in between. CDR3 length: 15 residues. For the CDR3, the DNA is TGTGCCAGCACCCGATACGCCGGACAGACAGATACGCAGTATTTT. It translates to CASTRYAGQTDTQYF.

This clonotype was detected many times. The chain has TRBV4-1 and TRBJ1-1; D ambiguous. The CDR3 totals 15 residues. Between the trimmed V and J ends, which lost 1 base and 0 bases, there was a span of 9 bases. The germline gives CDR1 MGHRA, CDR2 YSYEKL. In nucleotides, the CDR3 is TGCGCCAGCAGCCAAGTTCTGTCTCTGAACACTGAAGCTTTCTTT. It translates to CASSQVLSLNTEAFF.

This clonotype was observed a few times. The chain couples TRBV4-3 to TRBJ2-7; 10 positions match TRBD2. The V gene's germline CDR1 is LGHNA and CDR2 YSLEER. V trimming: 3 bases; J trimming: 3 bases; junction bases outside the gene matches: 2. The CDR3 contains 14 residues. The CDR3 DNA is TGCGCCAGCAGCCAGGTAGCGGGGGGCTACGAGCAGTACTTC. It yields the protein CASSQVAGGYEQYF.

This clonotype was picked up many times. This chain joins TRBV19 and TRBJ2-7, with D hard to call. Germline CDR1 is LNHDA and CDR2 is SQIVND (reference sequence). Trimming removed 4 bases at V and 3 bases at J, with 10 bases between. The CDR3 spans 13 residues. The CDR3 nucleotides read TGTGCCAGTAGTACCACTTTGGGCTACGAGCAGTACTTC. Translating it yields CASSTTLGYEQYF.

This clonotype was seen only a few times. The genes are TRBV11-2 and TRBJ2-2; D is unclear. The V gene's germline CDR1 is SGHAT and CDR2 FQNNGV. The CDR3 has 13 residues. V gave up 5 bases and J gave up 1 base, with 5 bases separating them. The CDR3 DNA reads as TGTGCCAGCAGCGCTCAGAACACCGGGGAGCTGTTTTTT. Encoded protein: CASSAQNTGELFF.

This clonotype rates as medium-sized. Here the CDR3 DNA reads TGTGCCAGCACCCCCGGGGCGCGGGACAGGGCCCGGGAGACCCAGTACTTC. It codes for CASTPGARDRARETQYF. The gene calls are TRBV12-3 or TRBV12-4 and TRBJ2-5; TRBD1 matches at 9 bases. The CDR3 is 17 residues long. V was pared by 7 bases and J by 5 bases, with 17 bases of the junction left unmatched.

The rearrangement joins TRBV20-1 to TRBJ2-5; TRBD1 matches at 9 bases. V trimming: 6 bases; J trimming: 2 bases; junction bases outside the gene matches: 7. The CDR3 consists of 14 residues. Germline CDR1 DFQATT, CDR2 SNEGSKA (reference sequence). The CDR3 protein is CSAQAGTGQETQYF. The CDR3 coding sequence is TGCAGTGCCCAGGCCGGGACAGGGCAAGAGACCCAGTACTTC.